This entry lists 24 T cell receptor beta chains sequenced from one sample in a study of cytotoxic CD8 clonotypes in ibrutinib-treated CLL. Clones were read by immunoSEQ multiplex PCR, and TCRdb kept only the in-frame ones, dropping some. The repertoire holds 140,000 to 150,000 clones, with approximately 80% as singletons. Specimen: PBMCs, collected after 24 months of ibrutinib treatment. Source of these receptors: a human donor with chronic lymphocytic leukemia.

The rearrangement links TRBV6-1 to TRBJ1-6, with 7 bases lining up with TRBD1. The CDR3 sequence is 13 residues long. Germline values: CDR1 MNHNS, CDR2 SASEGT. CDR3 bases: TGTGGAGTATCGACAGGGCTGAATTCACCCCTCCACTTT. It codes for CGVSTGLNSPLHF.

On this clone itself: Given a far larger clone just one base away, this is likely a sequencing read error. This rearrangement joins TRBV7-9 to TRBJ2-3; 10 bases are a match to TRBD2. The CDR3 runs 16 residues. In germline, CDR1 is SEHNR, CDR2 FQNEAQ (reference sequence). With V trimmed by 3 bases and J by 1 base, 4 bases remained unmatched. In DNA form, the CDR3 reads TGTGCCAGCAGCTTCGGGCTAGCGGGAGGCACAGATACGCAGTATTTT. This sequence encodes CASSFGLAGGTDTQYF.

The genes are TRBV7-2 and TRBJ1-2, with TRBD1 matching over 8 bases. The trim removed 5 bases at V and 8 bases at J, leaving 10 bases unmatched. The CDR3 is 14 amino acids. CDR1 is SGHTA and CDR2 is FQGNSA in the germline V gene. CDR3 sequence: CASSADRGPYGYTF. The CDR3 nucleotides read TGTGCCAGCAGCGCCGACAGGGGCCCCTACGGCTACACCTTC.

The chain combines TRBV7-9 with TRBJ2-1, with 15 bases fitting TRBD2. This CDR3 has 16 residues. Germline-derived CDR1 and CDR2 are SEHNR and FQNEAQ (reference sequence). Losses at the gene ends were 7 bases for V and 6 bases for J; bases not matched to a gene: 7. In DNA form, the CDR3 reads TGTGCCAGCACCCAACGGACTAGCGGGAGGGGCAATGAGCAGTTCTTC. Translation gives CASTQRTSGRGNEQFF.

The chain combines TRBV5-1 with TRBJ2-2; TRBD2 matches at 9 bases. The CDR3 consists of 16 residues. The germline CDR1 and CDR2 sequences are SGHRS and YFSETQ. V was pared by 0 bases and J by 5 bases, with 5 bases of the junction left unmatched. The DNA of the CDR3 is TGCGCCAGCAGCTTGGTGGCTAGCGGGGAAACCGGGGAGCTGTTTTTT. Translating it yields CASSLVASGETGELFF. Variable domain in full (rest from reference TRBV5-1 and TRBJ2-2): KAGVTQTPRYLIKTRGQQVTLSCSPISGHRSVSWYQQTPGQGLQFLFEYFSETQRNKGNFPGRFSGRQFSNSRSEMNVSTLELGDSALYLCASSLVASGETGELFFGEGSRLTVL.

This clone was seen a single time. The rearrangement links TRBV18 to TRBJ1-3, with D uncertain. Trimming cost V 5 bases and J 2 bases, with 7 bases left between them. The CDR3 contains 13 residues. CDR1 is KGHSH, CDR2 LQKENI, per germline. The CDR3 here is CASSSGAGNTIYF. In DNA form, the CDR3 reads TGTGCCAGCTCAAGCGGCGCTGGAAACACCATATATTTT.

This sequence joins TRBV6-6 and TRBJ1-6; TRBD1 is a possible D gene (5 bases). V gave up 2 bases and J gave up 9 bases, with 8 bases separating them. Germline CDR1 is MNHNY and CDR2 is SVGAGI (reference sequence). The CDR3 contains 13 residues. CDR3 in amino acids: CASSYGGGSPLHF. The CDR3 DNA follows: TGTGCCAGCAGTTACGGTGGGGGTTCACCCCTCCACTTT.

J is TRBJ1-1 and V is TRBV11-2; TRBD1 might be the D (5 bases). Per the germline V gene, CDR1 is SGHAT and CDR2 is FQNNGV. This CDR3 has 14 amino acids. The V and J ends lost 1 base and 5 bases respectively, with 11 bases between them. In nucleotides, the CDR3 is TGTGCCAGCAGCTTAGGGCCTGGGGGGACTGAAGCTTTCTTT. It specifies CASSLGPGGTEAFF.

V is TRBV28 and J is TRBJ2-7, with 7 bases matching TRBD1. There are 15 residues in the CDR3. The ends lost 6 bases at V and 2 bases at J; junction bases unmatched: 10. The germline gives CDR1 MDHEN, CDR2 SYDVKM. The CDR3 region has the DNA TGTGCCAGCAGCATTCTGACCGGGACAGCCTACGAGCAGTACTTC. Amino acid sequence: CASSILTGTAYEQYF.

The sample holds one count of this clone. The chain links TRBV29-1 to TRBJ1-5, with D unclear. Trimming took off 3 bases at V and 6 bases at J, with 18 bases between the two ends. In germline, CDR1 is SQVTM, CDR2 ANQGSEA. There are 15 residues in the CDR3. The CDR3 sequence: CSVDGQTKATQPQHF. The CDR3 nucleotides are TGCAGCGTTGATGGGCAGACCAAGGCCACTCAGCCCCAGCATTTT.

This chain joins TRBV18 and TRBJ2-7, with a possible D match to TRBD1 (6 bases). Germline V lookup: CDR1 KGHSH, CDR2 LQKENI. The CDR3 has 14 residues. V gave up 2 bases and J gave up 4 bases, with 12 bases separating them. CDR3 DNA sequence: TGTGCCAGCTCACCAACAGGGCCGATATACGAGCAGTACTTC. This codes for CASSPTGPIYEQYF.

The genes are TRBV6-5 and TRBJ2-7; TRBD2 matches at 7 bases. In germline, CDR1 is MNHEY, CDR2 SVGAGI. The CDR3 contains 15 residues. V was pared by 0 bases and J by 5 bases, with 7 bases of the junction left unmatched. For the CDR3, the DNA is TGTGCCAGCAGTTACTCCCCGGGACTACTTAACGAGCAGTACTTC. This translates into CASSYSPGLLNEQYF.

V and J are TRBV10-3 and TRBJ1-4; the match to TRBD1 covers 10 bases. J was trimmed by 5 bases and V by 0 bases; bases with no gene match: 6. The CDR3 contains 17 residues. Looked up from germline, CDR1 is ENHRY and CDR2 is SYGVKD. CDR3 protein: CAISESTGGRLNEKLFF. The DNA of the CDR3 is TGTGCCATCAGTGAGTCGACAGGGGGCCGGTTAAATGAAAAACTGTTTTTT.

This CDR3 reads CASSGTRLNTEAFF. CDR3 nucleotides: TGTGCCAGCAGTGGCACCCGCCTGAACACTGAAGCTTTCTTT. The chain is built from TRBV6-6 and TRBJ1-1; D is unclear. V was pared by 5 bases and J by 0 bases, with 10 bases between. The length of the CDR3 is 14 residues. Germline CDR1 is MNHNY and CDR2 is SVGAGI (reference sequence).

The chain couples TRBV10-1 to TRBJ2-7; 9 nucleotides match TRBD1. This CDR3 spans 14 amino acids. Trimming cost V 8 bases and J 0 bases; bases outside gene matches: 5. Per the germline V gene, CDR1 is WNHNN and CDR2 is SYGVQD (reference sequence). CDR3 nucleotide sequence: TGCGCCAGCGGGTTGACAGGGGGCTCCTACGAGCAGTACTTC. Its translation is CASGLTGGSYEQYF.

About this clone: Germline and junction disagree at one end, which may indicate a read error. CDR3 nucleotide sequence: TGCAGCGTCGAAGGGCTTGGGTCCGCCACTCACACTGAAGCTTTCTTT. Amino acid sequence: CSVEGLGSATHTEAFF. The chain links TRBV29-1 to TRBJ1-1; D not certain. The CDR3 totals 16 residues. CDR1 is SQVTM and CDR2 is ANQGSEA in the germline V gene.

In DNA, the CDR3 is TGTGCCAGCAGCTCCACAGGGTATACGGACGAGCAGTACTTC. Amino acids: CASSSTGYTDEQYF. The rearrangement uses TRBV6-5 and TRBJ2-7; D is perhaps TRBD1 (6 bases). This CDR3 spans 14 amino acids. V lost 6 bases and J 5 bases, leaving 17 bases between the germline ends. CDR1 and CDR2 from the germline V gene are MNHEY and SVGAGI.

The genes are TRBV28 and TRBJ1-2; a possible D gene is TRBD1 (6 bases). The germline V gene encodes CDR1 MDHEN and CDR2 SYDVKM. The germline V and J ends were trimmed by 6 bases and 2 bases, with 13 bases remaining between them. The CDR3 contains 14 residues. The CDR3 spells CASRFPGANYGYTF. The DNA of the CDR3 is TGTGCCAGCAGGTTCCCGGGGGCCAACTATGGCTACACCTTC.

The chain carries TRBV9 and TRBJ2-4; 7 bases align to TRBD1. This CDR3 is built from 19 residues. Trimming cost V 4 bases and J 0 bases; bases outside gene matches: 16. Germline V gene lookup returns CDR1 SGDLS and CDR2 YYNGEE. CDR3 in amino acids: CASSPRDSLFGLAKNIQYF. Written as DNA, the CDR3 is TGTGCCAGCAGCCCCCGGGACAGCCTATTTGGGCTAGCCAAAAACATTCAGTACTTC.

The chain has TRBV7-2 and TRBJ1-4, with D perhaps TRBD1 (5 bases). This CDR3 is 16 amino acids long. V was trimmed by 5 bases and J by 0 bases, leaving 13 bases between them. Germline V CDR1 and CDR2: SGHTA, FQGNSA. CDR3 amino acids: CASSRSWGATNEKLFF. The DNA for the CDR3 is TGTGCCAGCAGCCGTTCGTGGGGGGCAACTAATGAAAAACTGTTTTTT.

This clone was seen only once. J is TRBJ1-6 and V is TRBV7-9; 9 bases line up with TRBD1. Germline CDR1 reads SEHNR; CDR2 reads FQNEAQ (reference sequence). The V gene end was trimmed by 5 bases and the J gene end by 7 bases; junction bases not matched to a gene: 6. The CDR3 covers 15 residues. In DNA, the CDR3 is TGTGCCAGCAGCCAAACGGGACAGGGAAATTCACCCCTCCACTTT. Translating it yields CASSQTGQGNSPLHF.

This clone has only a few counts. The rearrangement uses TRBV28 and TRBJ1-4; 10 bases are shared with TRBD1. The germline gives CDR1 MDHEN, CDR2 SYDVKM. There are 14 residues in the CDR3. V gave up 8 bases and J gave up 6 bases; unmatched junction bases: 6. CDR3 in amino acids: CASLRQGAYEKLFF. Written as DNA, the CDR3 is TGTGCCAGCCTGAGACAGGGGGCGTATGAAAAACTGTTTTTT.

The chain joins TRBV19 to TRBJ2-3; D gene unclear. Germline V lookup: CDR1 LNHDA, CDR2 SQIVND (reference sequence). V dropped 5 bases and J dropped 10 bases, with 22 bases sitting between them. This CDR3 region has 15 residues. In DNA form, the CDR3 reads TGTGCCAGTAGTGCAGCCACCCTAGGTATGGGATCGCAGTATTTT. Its protein is CASSAATLGMGSQYF.

This clone was seen only a few times. The rearrangement uses TRBV5-1 and TRBJ1-6; D not resolved. Trimming stripped 3 bases from V and 7 bases from J, with 14 bases between. Germline assignment: CDR1 SGHRS and CDR2 YFSETQ. The CDR3 covers 15 residues. The CDR3 DNA sequence: TGCGCCAGCAGCTGGGGTGCGAGCACAAATTCACCCCTCCACTTT. Amino acid sequence: CASSWGASTNSPLHF.